Below are 21 T cell receptor beta chains sequenced from a single sample in a study of OX40 agonist ivuxolimab in advanced cancers. The protocol was immunoSEQ multiplex PCR, while the TCRdb copy is restricted to in-frame clones and leaves out a portion. The sample consists of 100,000 to 110,000 clones, less than 95% of them appearing once. This specimen was CD4+ or CD8+ T cells sorted from blood, taken in a trial of the OX40 agonist ivuxolimab. Receptors originate from an adult with an advanced solid tumor such as melanoma, head and neck, liver or kidney cancer.

The V gene is TRBV18, the J gene TRBJ2-7, with D possibly being TRBD2 (5 bases). V was pared by 0 bases and J by 4 bases, with 7 bases between. The CDR3 is 13 residues long. The germline CDR1 and CDR2 sequences are KGHSH and LQKENI. CDR3 region: CASSPPPGYEQYF. Here the CDR3 DNA reads TGTGCCAGCTCACCACCCCCGGGGTACGAGCAGTACTTC.

In its sample, this clone was seen once. This chain's CDR3 is CASSQGQGAETQYF. The DNA for the CDR3 is TGCGCCAGCAGCCAGGGACAGGGGGCAGAGACCCAGTACTTC. The chain has TRBV4-1 and TRBJ2-5, with 12 bases matching TRBD1. CDR1 is MGHRA, CDR2 YSYEKL, per germline. The V and J ends lost 3 bases and 4 bases, in that order; junction bases with no gene match: 0. The CDR3 consists of 14 residues.

The chain uses TRBV5-1 and TRBJ2-7; 7 bases are shared with TRBD1. The V and J ends lost 3 bases and 2 bases, in that order; junction bases with no gene match: 5. The CDR3 length is 14 residues. The germline gives CDR1 SGHRS, CDR2 YFSETQ. CDR3 region: CASSSGTETYEQYF. In nucleotides, the CDR3 is TGCGCCAGCAGCTCCGGGACAGAGACCTACGAGCAGTACTTC.

The chain recombines TRBV7-2 with TRBJ1-5; D possibly corresponds to TRBD1 (6 bases). The length of the CDR3 is 14 residues. V lost 3 bases to trimming and J lost 2 bases, with 8 bases between them. Germline CDR1 reads SGHTA; CDR2 reads FQGNSA. The CDR3 DNA reads TGTGCCAGCAGCTTGGGGGGCGGCAATCAGCCCCAGCATTTT. Amino acids: CASSLGGGNQPQHF. Full variable domain (outside the CDR3, taken from reference TRBV7-2 and TRBJ1-5): GAGVSQSPSNKVTEKGKDVELRCDPISGHTALYWYRQSLGQGLEFLIYFQGNSAPDKSGLPSDRFSAERTGGSVSTLTIQRTQQEDSAVYLCASSLGGGNQPQHFGDGTRLSIL.

The J gene is TRBJ2-3, the V gene TRBV5-1; 9 positions agree with TRBD1. Unmatched junction bases numbered 4, after V lost 4 bases and J lost 4 bases. CDR3 size: 14 residues. The germline gives CDR1 SGHRS, CDR2 YFSETQ. This chain's CDR3 is CASSTDRGADTQYF. DNA of the CDR3: TGCGCCAGCAGCACGGACAGGGGCGCAGATACGCAGTATTTT.

V gene TRBV29-1 combines with J gene TRBJ2-3; 9 bases line up with TRBD2. This CDR3 has 16 residues. The junction had 10 bases not matched to a gene; V was cut back by 4 bases and J by 2 bases. Germline lookup yields CDR1 SQVTM and CDR2 ANQGSEA. The CDR3 loop reads CSVGEASGTFTDTQYF. CDR3 nucleotides: TGCAGCGTTGGGGAGGCTAGCGGGACCTTCACAGATACGCAGTATTTT.

This clone was seen once. J is TRBJ2-7 and V is TRBV4-1; no clear D. The V gene's germline CDR1 is MGHRA and CDR2 YSYEKL. V shed 1 base and J shed 0 bases, with 19 bases lying between them. The CDR3 covers 18 residues. CDR3 sequence reads: CASSQVSLGRQSSYEQYF. The CDR3 bases are TGCGCCAGCAGCCAAGTATCGTTGGGCAGGCAGAGCTCCTACGAGCAGTACTTC.

The chain has TRBV21-1 and TRBJ1-1. TRBV21-1 is termed a pseudogene. The CDR3 runs 11 residues. As DNA, the CDR3 is TGTGCCAGCTTTTTTCCCTGTGGAGCTTTCTTT. This sequence encodes CASFFPCGAFF.

This chain links TRBV7-8 with TRBJ2-7; no clear D gene. The length of the CDR3 is 16 residues. Trimming took 4 bases from V and 2 from J, leaving 18 bases between them. The V gene's germline CDR1 is SGHVS and CDR2 FQNEAQ. The CDR3 protein is CASSSKDVREAYEQYF. Written as DNA, the CDR3 is TGTGCCAGCAGCTCAAAAGATGTCCGCGAAGCCTACGAGCAGTACTTC.

V is TRBV7-8 and J is TRBJ1-3; no definite D call. V lost 2 bases and J lost 0, with 14 bases in between. Germline CDR1 and CDR2: SGHVS and FQNEAQ. The CDR3 spans 17 residues. The CDR3 DNA reads TGTGCCAGCAGCTTATTGTCGGCACTAAGCTCTGGAAACACCATATATTTT. The encoded protein is CASSLLSALSSGNTIYF.

V is TRBV7-9 and J is TRBJ1-5; 10 bases agree with TRBD1. There are 15 residues in the CDR3. Germline values: CDR1 SEHNR, CDR2 FQNEAQ (reference sequence). V trimming: 5 bases; J trimming: 0 bases; junction bases outside the gene matches: 1. CDR3 region: CASSRDRGSNQPQHF. In DNA form, the CDR3 reads TGTGCCAGCAGCCGGGACAGGGGTAGCAATCAGCCCCAGCATTTT.

The J gene is TRBJ2-7, the V gene TRBV18; D may be TRBD2 (6 bases). Germline V gives CDR1 KGHSH, CDR2 LQKENI. This CDR3 has 12 residues. Trimming took 4 bases from V and 6 from J, leaving 10 bases between them. The CDR3 sequence is CASSLDYSEQYF. As DNA, the CDR3 is TGTGCCAGCTCACTGGACTATTCCGAGCAGTACTTC.

The rearrangement joins TRBV19 to TRBJ1-5; D is perhaps TRBD1 (6 bases). Germline CDR1 LNHDA, CDR2 SQIVND (reference sequence). The CDR3 covers 16 residues. Trimming left V 6 bases short and J 0 bases short, with 15 bases between. CDR3 region: CASRRSTGNSNQPQHF. The CDR3 nucleotides read TGTGCCAGTAGACGATCGACAGGAAATAGCAATCAGCCCCAGCATTTT.

The J gene is TRBJ2-4, the V gene TRBV28; the match to TRBD1 covers 8 bases. The CDR3 consists of 18 residues. Germline V gene lookup returns CDR1 MDHEN and CDR2 SYDVKM. The trim removed 5 bases at V and 0 bases at J, leaving 12 bases unmatched. CDR3 in amino acids: CASSLQGQGGLAKNIQYF. CDR3 DNA sequence: TGTGCCAGCAGTCTCCAAGGACAGGGCGGTTTAGCCAAAAACATTCAGTACTTC.

The chain links TRBV6-1 to TRBJ2-6; D remains ambiguous. CDR1 is MNHNS, CDR2 SASEGT, per germline. Trimming stripped 6 bases from V and 0 bases from J, with 3 bases between. The CDR3 is made up of 13 amino acids. The CDR3 DNA reads TGTGCCAGCAGGGACTCTGGGGCCAACGTCCTGACTTTC. Residues: CASRDSGANVLTF.

The chain is built from TRBV5-1 and TRBJ2-1; D is undetermined. There are 14 residues in the CDR3. Germline V gives CDR1 SGHRS, CDR2 YFSETQ. V was cut by 4 bases and J by 6 bases, with 14 bases left in between. The CDR3, as DNA: TGCGCCAGCAGCCAACAGTCATTTTCCAATGAGCAGTTCTTC. This encodes CASSQQSFSNEQFF.

The genes are TRBV7-2 and TRBJ2-1, with 13 bases lining up with TRBD2. The trim removed 2 bases at V and 9 bases at J, leaving 7 bases unmatched. The CDR3 spans 16 residues. CDR1 is SGHTA, CDR2 FQGNSA, per germline. The CDR3 bases are TGTGCCAGCAGCTTAACTAGCGGGAGGGCACGGGGTGAGCAGTTCTTC. This encodes CASSLTSGRARGEQFF.

J is TRBJ1-4 and V is TRBV2; 9 bases agree with TRBD1. The trim removed 6 bases at V and 6 bases at J, leaving 8 bases unmatched. CDR1 is SNHLY and CDR2 is FYNNEI in the germline V gene. The CDR3 loop spans 15 amino acids. CDR3 sequence (DNA): TGTGCCAGCAGCCCACAGGGGGCGGAGGATGAAAAACTGTTTTTT. Translating gives CASSPQGAEDEKLFF.

This clone came up a few times. DNA of the CDR3: TGTGCCAGCACCTCCGAAGGACCCCCATATTTT. It specifies CASTSEGPPYF. This sequence joins TRBV2 and TRBJ1-3, with unresolved D. Looked up from germline, CDR1 is SNHLY and CDR2 is FYNNEI. CDR3 length equals 11 residues. Deletions cut 7 bases from V and 15 bases from J, with 16 bases between.

The CDR3 protein is CASSRGSTYSYEQYF. The CDR3 nucleotides are TGTGCCAGCTCAAGAGGATCTACTTACTCCTACGAGCAGTACTTC. This chain uses TRBV18 with TRBJ2-7; unclear D gene. Per the germline V gene, CDR1 is KGHSH and CDR2 is LQKENI. With 5 bases removed from V and 0 bases from J, the gap between germline ends came to 14 bases. The CDR3 sequence is 15 residues long.

Note on this clone: This sample includes further DNA sequences coding for the same CDR3. This chain uses TRBV19 with TRBJ2-2; TRBD1 is a possible D gene (5 bases). Germline loops: CDR1 LNHDA, CDR2 SQIVND (reference sequence). V was trimmed by 4 bases and J by 5 bases, leaving 8 bases between them. This CDR3 is built from 13 residues. In nucleotides, the CDR3 is TGTGCCAGTAGTAGGGGCGAGACCGGGGAGCTGTTTTTT. Protein: CASSRGETGELFF.